The source of this T cell receptor (beta chain) is a study of CXCR3-negative and CXCR3-positive naive CD8 T cells. The study, taken as a whole, reports: The majority of assays used fresh PBMCs, and CXCR3 expression partially decreased after cryopreservation. Greater hydrophobicity was found in TRB CDR3s of CXCR3-positive naive cells than of CXCR3-negative naive cells.

In triplicate, each CD8+ T cell subset was sorted at under 350,000 cells per replicate. A CD45RO-CCR7+CD27+CD95- profile was what naive CD8+ T cells displayed. The CDR3 covers 17 residues. The germline V gene has CDR1 SEHNR and CDR2 FQNEAQ (reference sequence). All TRB cDNA libraries came from 5' RACE performed with UMI labels. Using the 5' RACE reads, TCRdb records one entry per CDR3 protein without DNA. This sample's table has some 150,000 distinct CDR3 sequences. With respect to this clonotype: Its antigen is undetermined.

The J gene is TRBJ2-1, the V gene TRBV7-9; absent DNA, TCRdb's TRBD2 call cannot be checked. The specimen was naive CXCR3+ CD8+ T cells from blood. Noted subset: CD45RO-CCR7+CD27+CD95- naive CD8+ T cells expressing CXCR3 (TNR3+). The clonotype was recovered from a human donor in good health. Some clones in this sample may be carry-over from other donors' samples. The CDR3: CASSLALAGGFSNEQFF.